A single sample gave rise to the 25 T cell receptor beta chains below, sequenced in a study of blood T cells in healthy people across ages. Alongside a J-beta primer mix, a sample-barcoded 5' primer served in a second PCR lasting roughly 6 to 11 cycles. TCRdb called the 5' RACE reads again in MiXCR, with one record for every CDR3 protein. The sample holds fewer than 950,000 distinct CDR3 sequences; about 48% are singletons and the top ten take approximately 40%. Sequenced: blood. Receptors originate from a man aged 80 or over in good health.

For this clonotype: No DNA is shown, since the ends of the CDR3 on it are uncertain; the CDR3 is the one TCRdb lists. The chain carries TRBV5-4 and TRBJ2-1; whether TRBD1, the table's D call, matches the DNA was not checked. The CDR3 sequence runs 15 residues, both termini included. Per the germline V gene, CDR1 is SGHNT and CDR2 is YYREEE (reference sequence). CDR3 in amino acids: CASSWGQGSYNERFF.

The CDR3 DNA follows: TGTGCCAGCGGTTGGTCTTGGAGACAGTACTTC. Translating it yields CASGWSWRQYF. The rearrangement uses TRBV6-5 and TRBJ2-7; no clear D. The V end was cut by 8 bases, the J end by 10 bases, with 15 bases between. There are 11 residues in the CDR3. Germline V gives CDR1 MNHEY, CDR2 SVGAGI.

The chain links TRBV29-1 to TRBJ2-7; 10 nucleotides agree with TRBD2. The V segment lost 0 bases and the J segment 1 base; nucleotides outside the gene matches: 3. This CDR3 spans 15 amino acids. Germline V lookup: CDR1 SQVTM, CDR2 ANQGSEA. Here the CDR3 reads CSVEDKAGGSYEQYF. The CDR3 bases are TGCAGCGTTGAAGATAAAGCGGGAGGGTCCTACGAGCAGTACTTC.

The genes are TRBV20-1 and TRBJ2-3; D is perhaps TRBD1 (6 bases). The CDR3 length is 13 residues. Deletions cut 6 bases from V and 2 bases from J, with 12 bases between. CDR1 DFQATT and CDR2 SNEGSKA come from the germline V gene (reference sequence). The CDR3 coding sequence is TGCAGTGCCATGGACAGAATCACAGATACGCAGTATTTT. This encodes CSAMDRITDTQYF.

The rearrangement uses TRBV9 and TRBJ2-1; D call uncertain. CDR3 length: 18 amino acids. Between the trimmed V and J ends, which lost 4 bases and 2 bases, there was a span of 22 bases. Germline assignment: CDR1 SGDLS and CDR2 YYNGEE. The CDR3 sequence is CASSQLPTGALTYNEQFF. As DNA, the CDR3 is TGTGCCAGCAGCCAACTACCAACTGGCGCCCTTACCTACAATGAGCAGTTCTTC. The full variable domain, in which reference TRBV9 and TRBJ2-1 provide the parts outside the CDR3, is DSGVTQTPKHLITATGQRVTLRCSPRSGDLSVYWYQQSLDQGLQFLIQYYNGEERAKGNILERFSAQQFPDLHSELNLSSLELGDSALYFCASSQLPTGALTYNEQFFGPGTRLTVL.

The chain carries TRBV12-3 or TRBV12-4 and TRBJ2-2; 7 bases agree with TRBD1. The ends lost 6 bases at V and 5 bases at J; junction bases unmatched: 9. The CDR3 spans 15 residues. The CDR3 DNA sequence: TGTGCCAGCAGGCCCGGGACAGAATTAACCGGGGAGCTGTTTTTT. Translation: CASRPGTELTGELFF.

This rearrangement joins TRBV9 to TRBJ2-1; TRBD1 agrees at 9 bases. Germline-derived CDR1 and CDR2 are SGDLS and YYNGEE. CDR3 length: 15 amino acids. The V segment lost 3 bases and the J segment 5 bases; nucleotides outside the gene matches: 6. CDR3 residues: CASSATGGINNEQFF. The CDR3 DNA is TGTGCCAGCAGCGCGACAGGGGGAATAAACAATGAGCAGTTCTTC. Filled out from reference TRBV9 and TRBJ2-1, the complete variable domain reads DSGVTQTPKHLITATGQRVTLRCSPRSGDLSVYWYQQSLDQGLQFLIQYYNGEERAKGNILERFSAQQFPDLHSELNLSSLELGDSALYFCASSATGGINNEQFFGPGTRLTVL.

This clonotype has just a few counts. The chain couples TRBV7-6 to TRBJ2-5, with TRBD1 identical over 9 bases. V lost 5 bases and J lost 6; bases outside the gene matches: 10. Germline V gene sequence: CDR1 SGHVS, CDR2 FNYEAQ. The CDR3 contains 15 residues. For the CDR3, the DNA is TGTGCCAGCAGCCCAGGGACAGGGAGTATCAAGACCCAGTACTTC. Protein sequence: CASSPGTGSIKTQYF.

The rearrangement uses TRBV20-1 and TRBJ2-7; the D gene could be TRBD1 or TRBD2 (6 bases each). Germline CDR1 reads DFQATT; CDR2 reads SNEGSKA (reference sequence). This CDR3 has 14 residues. The V gene lost 5 bases and the J gene lost 4 bases, with 18 bases spanning the gap. CDR3 DNA: TGCAGTGCTCTAGGGGGGTCTATTGGTTACGAGCAGTACTTC. It codes for CSALGGSIGYEQYF.

J is TRBJ2-1 and V is TRBV6-1; weak D call: TRBD2 (6 bases). Germline V CDR1 and CDR2: MNHNS, SASEGT. This CDR3 contains 12 residues. V was shortened by 4 bases and J by 15 bases, with 16 bases between the two germline ends. The CDR3 coding sequence is TGTGCCAGCAGTGCCTCAGGTCGGGAGTTGTTCTTC. This encodes CASSASGRELFF.

The J gene is TRBJ2-1, the V gene TRBV9; D remains ambiguous. Trimming shortened V by 4 bases and J by 5 bases, and 10 bases separated the two germline ends. This CDR3 contains 13 residues. CDR1 is SGDLS and CDR2 is YYNGEE in the germline V gene. CDR3 sequence (DNA): TGTGCCAGCAGCCCCCATTCCAACAATGAGCAGTTCTTC. Its translation: CASSPHSNNEQFF.

V gene TRBV20-1 combines with J gene TRBJ1-4, with 9 bases fitting TRBD1. Germline-derived CDR1 and CDR2 are DFQATT and SNEGSKA (reference sequence). The CDR3 loop spans 15 amino acids. With 3 bases clipped from V and 5 bases from J, the junction kept 7 bases outside the gene matches. CDR3 in DNA: TGCAGTGCTAGTGGGGTCGGGACAGGGAATGAAAAACTGTTTTTT. This gives the protein CSASGVGTGNEKLFF.

With respect to this clonotype: A read error may produce the germline difference seen at one junction end. This chain uses TRBV5-1 with TRBJ1-2; 7 bases are shared with TRBD1. The CDR3 contains 15 residues. Germline CDR1 SGHRS, CDR2 YFSETQ. CDR3: CASSFGQAYGYGYTF. Written as DNA, the CDR3 is TGCGCTAGCAGCTTCGGACAGGCCTACGGCTATGGCTACACCTTC.

The chain links TRBV2 to TRBJ2-3; the match to TRBD2 covers 10 bases. Germline V lookup: CDR1 SNHLY, CDR2 FYNNEI. There are 20 residues in the CDR3. V shed 7 bases and J 1 base; nucleotides not matched to a gene: 20. Here the CDR3 DNA reads TGTGCCAGCAATCCGTTGGGGTGGGAGCGGGAGGGCCCGGGCACAGATACGCAGTATTTT. Protein: CASNPLGWEREGPGTDTQYF.

The V and J genes are TRBV21-1 and TRBJ2-3; the DNA was not compared with TRBD2, the D call given in the table. TRBV21-1 constitutes a pseudogene. The CDR3 consists of 13 residues. This CDR3 reads CASRAADTDTQYF. CDR3 DNA sequence: TGTGCCAGCCGGGCCGCTGATACCGATACGCAGTATTTT.

The V gene is TRBV2, the J gene TRBJ2-7; D is ambiguous. CDR3 size: 15 residues. Trimming cost V 4 bases and J 1 base, with 14 bases left between them. Looked up from germline, CDR1 is SNHLY and CDR2 is FYNNEI. CDR3 nucleotides: TGTGCCAGCAGTGCTAGTCTTCGGCGGTCCTACGAGCAGTACTTC. It codes for CASSASLRRSYEQYF.

The CDR3 loop is CTPGGGSQETQYF. For the CDR3, the DNA is TGCACCCCGGGGGGAGGGTCCCAAGAGACCCAGTACTTC. The chain has TRBV20-1 and TRBJ2-5; TRBD2 matches at 7 bases. CDR3 size: 13 residues. Germline V CDR1 and CDR2: DFQATT, SNEGSKA (reference sequence).

This clonotype was picked up a small number of times. V usage is TRBV5-1 and J usage is TRBJ2-5; 9 bases map to TRBD1. The CDR3 totals 16 residues. J lost 2 bases, V lost 4 bases, and 9 bases had no gene match. Germline V gene sequence: CDR1 SGHRS, CDR2 YFSETQ. The CDR3 bases are TGCGCCAGCAGCCACGGACAGGGGCCTACTCAAGAGACCCAGTACTTC. Translation: CASSHGQGPTQETQYF.

As to this clonotype: This may be a read error, as it is one base from a much larger clone. The chain has TRBV28 and TRBJ2-7, with D perhaps TRBD1 or TRBD2 (5 bases each). The V gene lost 4 bases and the J gene lost 7 bases, with 26 bases spanning the gap. The CDR3 runs to 17 residues. CDR1 is MDHEN, CDR2 SYDVKM, per germline. The CDR3 region is CASSSLGSKGLGNEQYF. The CDR3 DNA is TGTGCCAGCAGTTCCCTGGGGAGCAAGGGGCTAGGCAATGAGCAGTACTTC.

J is TRBJ2-4 and V is TRBV6-1; no definite D call. CDR1 is MNHNS and CDR2 is SASEGT in the germline V gene. The CDR3 is 17 residues long. Deletions cut 5 bases from V and 3 bases from J, with 20 bases between. Written as DNA, the CDR3 is TGTGCCAGCAGTCCCTCACGCGGAGACTCCAGCAAAAACATTCAGTACTTC. Amino acid sequence: CASSPSRGDSSKNIQYF.

The genes are TRBV6-5 and TRBJ2-7, with 10 bases lining up with TRBD1. With the DNA end fitting TRBJ2-5 better, the J assignment may be wrong. This CDR3 is built from 14 residues. Germline V gene sequence: CDR1 MNHEY, CDR2 SVGAGI. This CDR3 is CASSYQGQGETQYF. The CDR3 DNA reads as TGTGCCAGCAGTTACCAGGGACAGGGGGAGACCCAGTACTTC.

The chain carries TRBV9 and TRBJ2-7; D not resolved. The V end lost 4 bases, the J end lost 2 bases, and 13 bases lay between the germline ends. Germline V gives CDR1 SGDLS, CDR2 YYNGEE. The CDR3 sequence is 14 residues long. The CDR3 bases are TGTGCCAGCAGCCCTTACGAGCTCCCCTACGAGCAGTACTTC. It is translated as CASSPYELPYEQYF.

As DNA, the CDR3 is TGCAGTGCTAGACTACAGGGTTCCGGATACGCGTATTTT. It encodes CSARLQGSGYAYF. This chain joins TRBV20-1 and TRBJ2-3, with D tentatively TRBD1 (6 bases). The V gene's germline CDR1 is DFQATT and CDR2 SNEGSKA (reference sequence). V dropped 2 bases and J dropped 14 bases, with 20 bases sitting between them. The CDR3 runs to 13 residues.

The rearrangement joins TRBV7-9 to TRBJ2-1; D may be TRBD2 (7 bases). The CDR3 consists of 16 residues. Germline CDR1 SEHNR, CDR2 FQNEAQ (reference sequence). The V gene lost 5 bases and the J gene lost 5 bases, with 19 bases spanning the gap. CDR3 nucleotide sequence: TGTGCCAGCAGCCGTTTTGTGGGAGGGGGAAACAATGAGCAGTTCTTC. This codes for CASSRFVGGGNNEQFF.

The chain recombines TRBV3-1 with TRBJ1-1; tentatively, D is TRBD1 (5 bases). CDR3 length: 15 amino acids. CDR1 LGHDT and CDR2 YNNKEL come from the germline V gene (reference sequence). Trimming left V 2 bases short and J 1 base short, with 11 bases between. The CDR3 region has the DNA TGTGCCAGCAGCCAACCTGACGGGGGGAACACTGAAGCTTTCTTT. It yields the protein CASSQPDGGNTEAFF.